The clone carrying this T cell receptor beta chain was seen just once. The entry originates in a study of blood T cell repertoires in COVID-19. Study-wide background: Spain, Italy and the United States supplied samples that represented acute and convalescent COVID-19.

How the authors handled the data: How many nucleated cells were present was estimated from reference gene primer amplification. Clones were read by immunoSEQ multiplex PCR, and TCRdb kept only the in-frame ones, dropping some. V and J calls and clone size are copied from that table; D and trimming were computed from the DNA. The sample has roughly 100,000 clones, around 84% seen once. V shed 5 bases, J shed 3 bases, and the junction held 12 bases outside the gene matches. The CDR3 loop spans 16 amino acids. Germline CDR1 and CDR2: MNHEY and SMNVEV (reference sequence). This sequence was found in a man aged 50 to 60 with active or convalescent COVID-19. The chain couples TRBV27 to TRBJ1-1; 7 bases are shared with TRBD1. Sample: peripheral blood. The CDR3, as DNA: TGTGCCAGCAGTCCATGGGGGACAGAGGCCCACACTGAAGCTTTCTTT. Translated: CASSPWGTEAHTEAFF.